The 30 T cell receptor beta chains listed next were all sequenced from one sample in a study of blood T cell repertoires in COVID-19. Libraries were prepared by immunoSEQ multiplex PCR; TCRdb keeps only in-frame clonotypes and omits some of them. In the table there are 150,000 to 200,000 clones, 70% to 85% of which are singletons. The sample was PBMCs or T cells enriched from blood (not recorded which). The receptors were sampled from a woman in her fifties or sixties who had recovered from COVID-19.

J is TRBJ2-2 and V is TRBV3-1 (or the pseudogene TRBV3-2); 10 bases align to TRBD1. Germline V gene lookup returns CDR1 LGHDT and CDR2 YNNKEL (reference sequence). V trimming: 4 bases; J trimming: 7 bases; junction bases outside the gene matches: 9. The CDR3 length is 16 residues. CDR3 nucleotides: TGTGCCAGCAGCCGCGGGACAGGGGCTATGAACGGGGAGCTGTTTTTT. This codes for CASSRGTGAMNGELFF.

This rearrangement joins TRBV29-1 to TRBJ2-3; 10 nucleotides line up with TRBD2. V lost 1 base and J lost 5; bases outside the gene matches: 9. CDR1 and CDR2 from the germline V gene are SQVTM and ANQGSEA. The CDR3 extends over 16 amino acids. Here the CDR3 reads CSVEGAAGGPLDTQYF. The CDR3 nucleotides are TGCAGCGTTGAAGGGGCAGCGGGAGGGCCTTTAGATACGCAGTATTTT.

The rearrangement links TRBV3-1 (or the pseudogene TRBV3-2) to TRBJ2-7; D might be TRBD2 (5 bases). Trimming took off 0 bases at V and 7 bases at J, with 7 bases between the two ends. The germline V gene encodes CDR1 LGHDT and CDR2 YNNKEL (reference sequence). The CDR3 is made up of 12 amino acids. CDR3 sequence (DNA): TGTGCCAGCAGCCAAGAACCGGGGGAGCAGTACTTC. Its protein is CASSQEPGEQYF.

Only one count was recorded for this clone. The rearrangement joins TRBV6-5 to TRBJ1-2, with unresolved D. Germline-derived CDR1 and CDR2 are MNHEY and SVGAGI. CDR3 length equals 13 residues. V dropped 6 bases and J dropped 5 bases, with 13 bases sitting between them. CDR3 nucleotide sequence: TGTGCCAGCAGCGAGGGCACTAGATATGGCTACACCTTC. It codes for CASSEGTRYGYTF.

This chain's CDR3 is CASSLSGGGGSVNEQFF. For the CDR3, the DNA is TGTGCCAGCAGTCTGTCTGGTGGGGGCGGGAGTGTCAATGAGCAGTTCTTC. This rearrangement joins TRBV6-4 to TRBJ2-1; a weak D match, TRBD2 (7 bases). Per germline, CDR1 MRHNA and CDR2 SNTAGT. The CDR3 extends over 17 amino acids. V was trimmed by 5 bases and J by 6 bases, leaving 23 bases between them.

This chain uses TRBV19 with TRBJ2-3; D is uncertain. The CDR3 covers 14 residues. The germline CDR1 and CDR2 sequences are LNHDA and SQIVND (reference sequence). V was trimmed by 3 bases and J by 3 bases, leaving 10 bases between them. The CDR3 nucleotides are TGTGCCAGTAGTATGTTTGGCAGGACAGATACGCAGTATTTT. Its protein product is CASSMFGRTDTQYF.

In regard to this clone: The germline gene is not matched at one end of the junction; a read error may be the cause. This specimen includes other DNA sequences encoding the same CDR3. This chain uses TRBV6-4 with TRBJ1-2, with 8 bases lining up with TRBD1. Germline CDR1 and CDR2: MRHNA and SNTAGT. This CDR3 region has 15 residues. CDR3 residues: CASSDSGTGYNGYTF. The CDR3 DNA is TGTGCCAGCAGCGACTCGGGGACAGGTTATAATGGCTACACCTTC.

This clone has just one count. This chain connects TRBV9 to TRBJ2-7; 7 bases map to TRBD1. In germline, CDR1 is SGDLS, CDR2 YYNGEE. This CDR3 has 16 amino acids. After removal of 4 bases from V and 2 bases from J, the junction contained 12 bases not matched to a gene. In DNA form, the CDR3 reads TGTGCCAGCAGCACCCTCCCTACCGGGACAGCCTACGAGCAGTACTTC. Amino acids: CASSTLPTGTAYEQYF.

The chain's CDR3 is CASSFLPGESNPNTGELFF. The CDR3 bases are TGTGCCAGCAGCTTTCTCCCGGGAGAATCTAATCCCAACACCGGGGAGCTGTTTTTT. The chain carries TRBV7-9 and TRBJ2-2; weak D call: TRBD2 (6 bases). CDR1 is SEHNR, CDR2 FQNEAQ, per germline (reference sequence). Trimming pared 3 bases from V and 2 bases from J, leaving 22 bases between. This CDR3 region has 19 residues.

The CDR3 DNA is TGCGCCAGCAGTCACCCGGGGGGGGGACGAACCTACCTTCCCTATGGCTACACCTTC. It encodes CASSHPGGGRTYLPYGYTF. V and J are TRBV23-1 and TRBJ1-2, with D possibly being TRBD1 (5 bases). TRBV23-1 carries the ORF label, with uncertain function. CDR3 length: 19 amino acids. Between the trimmed V and J ends, which lost 3 bases and 4 bases, there was a span of 27 bases.

The chain employs TRBV19 and TRBJ1-1, with D unclear. The CDR3 loop spans 15 amino acids. CDR1 is LNHDA, CDR2 SQIVND, per germline (reference sequence). V lost 4 bases, J lost 0 bases, and 12 bases lay in between. CDR3 protein: CASSTLWQLNTEAFF. The DNA of the CDR3 is TGTGCCAGTAGTACCCTCTGGCAGTTGAACACTGAAGCTTTCTTT.

V and J are TRBV2 and TRBJ2-6, with D possibly being TRBD2 (5 bases). V lost 10 bases, J lost 4 bases, and 14 bases lay in between. Germline lookup yields CDR1 SNHLY and CDR2 FYNNEI. The CDR3 consists of 14 residues. The CDR3 protein is CATKEGNGANVLTF. The CDR3 DNA sequence: TGTGCCACCAAAGAGGGTAACGGGGCCAACGTCCTGACTTTC. Variable domain in full (rest from reference TRBV2 and TRBJ2-6): EPEVTQTPSHQVTQMGQEVILRCVPISNHLYFYWYRQILGQKVEFLVSFYNNEISEKSEIFDDQFSVERPDGSNFTLKIRSTKLEDSAMYFCATKEGNGANVLTFGAGSRLTVL.

In its sample, this clone was seen a few times. This rearrangement joins TRBV5-1 to TRBJ2-2; 8 bases align to TRBD2. V lost 4 bases, J lost 3 bases, and 8 bases stayed unmatched. There are 16 residues in the CDR3. The germline CDR1 and CDR2 sequences are SGHRS and YFSETQ. The CDR3 DNA reads as TGCGCCAGCAGCACCCCAGCGGGAGCGGACACCGGGGAGCTGTTTTTT. This gives the protein CASSTPAGADTGELFF.

At least ten counts were recorded for this clone. This rearrangement joins TRBV11-1 to TRBJ2-2; D may be TRBD1 (5 bases). Germline CDR1 reads SGHAT; CDR2 reads FQDESV (reference sequence). V was cut by 5 bases and J by 2 bases, with 15 bases left in between. The CDR3 spans 16 residues. CDR3 region: CASSPGPGKNTGELFF. The CDR3 bases are TGTGCCAGCAGCCCCGGGCCAGGGAAAAACACCGGGGAGCTGTTTTTT.

The chain combines TRBV2 with TRBJ2-4, with a tentative D call TRBD2 (7 bases). Trimming removed 2 bases from V and 5 bases from J, with 13 bases in between. CDR3 length: 15 amino acids. The germline gives CDR1 SNHLY, CDR2 FYNNEI. In DNA form, the CDR3 reads TGTGCCAGCAGTGAATCTCGGGGGGCCGAAAACATTCAGTACTTC. It translates to CASSESRGAENIQYF. Full variable domain (remainder filled in from reference TRBV2 and TRBJ2-4): EPEVTQTPSHQVTQMGQEVILRCVPISNHLYFYWYRQILGQKVEFLVSFYNNEISEKSEIFDDQFSVERPDGSNFTLKIRSTKLEDSAMYFCASSESRGAENIQYFGAGTRLSVL.

This chain's CDR3 is CASSTSGRSVEQFF. CDR3 bases: TGTGCCAGTAGTACTAGCGGGAGGTCGGTTGAGCAGTTCTTC. V gene TRBV19 combines with J gene TRBJ2-1, with 11 nucleotides matching TRBD2. The trim removed 4 bases at V and 9 bases at J, leaving 5 bases unmatched. Germline CDR1 is LNHDA and CDR2 is SQIVND (reference sequence). The CDR3 totals 14 residues.

The V call is TRBV27, the J call TRBJ1-5; D gene ambiguous. Germline V gene sequence: CDR1 MNHEY, CDR2 SMNVEV (reference sequence). The germline V and J ends were trimmed by 5 bases and 0 bases, with 17 bases remaining between them. The CDR3 has 17 residues. CDR3 amino acids: CASSPREGPYSNQPQHF. The CDR3 coding sequence is TGTGCCAGCAGTCCCCGGGAGGGCCCCTATAGCAATCAGCCCCAGCATTTT.

Here the CDR3 reads CASWAGPGLVGSMYYEQYF. CDR3 sequence (DNA): TGTGCCAGCTGGGCCGGGCCGGGACTAGTAGGGTCCATGTACTACGAGCAGTACTTC. The V call is TRBV27, the J call TRBJ2-7, with 8 nucleotides matching TRBD2. The CDR3 is made up of 19 amino acids. CDR1 and CDR2 (germline): MNHEY, SMNVEV (reference sequence). V lost 8 bases, J lost 3 bases, and 24 bases stayed unmatched.

The chain employs TRBV30 and TRBJ2-4; TRBD2 agrees at 8 bases. Germline trimming cut 7 bases from V and 4 bases from J; bases unmatched to any gene: 6. The germline gives CDR1 GTSNPN, CDR2 SVGIG (reference sequence). There are 13 residues in the CDR3. CDR3 DNA sequence: TGTGCCTCCACCCTAGCGGGTAAAAACATTCAGTACTTC. This codes for CASTLAGKNIQYF.

V usage is TRBV11-2 and J usage is TRBJ1-2; 10 bases fit TRBD1. Germline V gene sequence: CDR1 SGHAT, CDR2 FQNNGV. The CDR3 loop spans 14 amino acids. V lost 6 bases to trimming and J lost 4 bases; unmatched junction nucleotides: 5. DNA of the CDR3: TGTGCCAGCAGGCGGACAGGGGGGTCCTATGGCTACACCTTC. The encoded protein is CASRRTGGSYGYTF. Using reference TRBV11-2 and TRBJ1-2 for the parts outside the CDR3, the full variable domain is EAGVAQSPRYKIIEKRQSVAFWCNPISGHATLYWYQQILGQGPKLLIQFQNNGVVDDSQLPKDRFSAERLKGVDSTLKIQPAKLEDSAVYLCASRRTGGSYGYTFGSGTRLTVV.

This clone has more than one count but fewer than ten. V and J are TRBV28 and TRBJ2-7; the D gene is possibly TRBD2 (5 bases). The CDR3 has 13 residues. The germline CDR1 and CDR2 sequences are MDHEN and SYDVKM. V lost 7 bases and J lost 0, with 10 bases in between. DNA for the CDR3: TGTGCCAGCACACGAGCGGCCTCCTACGAGCAGTACTTC. Protein product: CASTRAASYEQYF.

This chain joins TRBV10-3 and TRBJ2-1; tentative D call: TRBD2 (7 bases). The CDR3 is made up of 13 amino acids. Germline values: CDR1 ENHRY, CDR2 SYGVKD. The V end was cut by 10 bases, the J end by 1 base, with 11 bases between. The CDR3 protein is CATKGGSYNEQFF. Written as DNA, the CDR3 is TGTGCCACCAAGGGGGGGTCCTACAATGAGCAGTTCTTC.

V is TRBV20-1 and J is TRBJ2-3, with TRBD1 identical over 10 bases. The CDR3 runs to 11 residues. Germline V CDR1 and CDR2: DFQATT, SNEGSKA (reference sequence). The ends lost 5 bases at V and 12 bases at J; junction bases unmatched: 5. DNA of the CDR3: TGCAGTGCTCGAGGGACAGGGGCCCAGTATTTT. The encoded protein is CSARGTGAQYF.

The genes are TRBV5-1 and TRBJ1-1, with D possibly matching TRBD1 (5 bases). The germline gives CDR1 SGHRS, CDR2 YFSETQ. The CDR3 loop spans 14 amino acids. The V end lost 3 bases, the J end lost 7 bases, and 16 bases lay between the germline ends. The CDR3 sequence is CASSWTTSDSEAFF. CDR3 nucleotides: TGCGCCAGCAGCTGGACCACCTCCGACAGTGAAGCTTTCTTT.

This chain uses TRBV4-2 with TRBJ1-1; D gene unclear. This CDR3 is 15 amino acids long. The ends were cut back, 0 bases at V and 6 bases at J, with 14 bases in the middle. CDR1 is LGHNA and CDR2 is YNFKEQ in the germline V gene. CDR3 bases: TGTGCCAGCAGCCAAGAAATAGGAGGTTTGGCTGAAGCTTTCTTT. This encodes CASSQEIGGLAEAFF.

The V gene is TRBV6-5, the J gene TRBJ1-5; tentative D call: TRBD1 (5 bases). The V gene's germline CDR1 is MNHEY and CDR2 SVGAGI. This CDR3 is 14 amino acids long. Trimming cost V 6 bases and J 6 bases, with 15 bases left between them. CDR3 loop: CASSRGVGGQPQHF. The CDR3 DNA sequence: TGTGCCAGCAGCCGCGGGGTGGGGGGTCAGCCCCAGCATTTT.

This chain links TRBV11-3 with TRBJ2-1; D is unresolved. Germline V gives CDR1 SGHNT, CDR2 YENEEA. This CDR3 contains 13 residues. V lost 8 bases to trimming and J lost 1 base, with 9 bases between them. The CDR3 sequence: CASAKSSYNEQFF. CDR3 in DNA: TGTGCCAGCGCCAAGAGTTCCTACAATGAGCAGTTCTTC. The variable domain in full, completed from reference TRBV11-3 and TRBJ2-1, reads EAGVVQSPRYKIIEKKQPVAFWCNPISGHNTLYWYLQNLGQGPELLIRYENEEAVDDSQLPKDRFSAERLKGVDSTLKIQPAELGDSAVYLCASAKSSYNEQFFGPGTRLTVL.

The chain has TRBV7-3 and TRBJ2-2; D gene uncertain. The V and J ends lost 0 bases and 7 bases respectively, with 6 bases between them. The CDR3 extends over 13 amino acids. Germline V lookup: CDR1 SGHTA, CDR2 FQGTGA. In nucleotides, the CDR3 is TGTGCCAGCAGCTTAACGTCCATCGGGGAGCTGTTTTTT. Translated, it gives CASSLTSIGELFF.

J is TRBJ2-3 and V is TRBV5-1, with D perhaps matching TRBD2 (5 bases). V lost 0 bases and J 0 bases, leaving 11 bases between the germline ends. Germline CDR1 is SGHRS and CDR2 is YFSETQ. The CDR3 runs to 16 residues. The CDR3 DNA is TGCGCCAGCAGCTTGGAGAGGACTTCTAGCACAGATACGCAGTATTTT. This translates into CASSLERTSSTDTQYF.

CDR3 amino acids: CASRTTGDIQYF. Written as DNA, the CDR3 is TGTGCCAGTAGGACGACAGGGGACATTCAGTACTTC. The V and J genes are TRBV19 and TRBJ2-4, with 8 bases matching TRBD1. Looked up from germline, CDR1 is LNHDA and CDR2 is SQIVND (reference sequence). Trimming cost V 6 bases and J 8 bases; bases outside gene matches: 3. This CDR3 comprises 12 residues.